The sequence of this T cell receptor (beta chain) was determined in a study of PD-1 blockade in mismatch repair-deficient tumors. Findings and limits, study-wide: Tumor-resident clones, often undetectable pretreatment in blood, expanded then contracted after pembrolizumab.

The method was immunoSEQ multiplex PCR; TCRdb's version includes in-frame clones alone and lacks a portion of them. The repertoire consists of roughly 110,000 clones, with around 80% occurring once and the leading ten covering 4% to 6%. The CDR3 loop spans 15 amino acids. Trimming took off 5 bases at V and 8 bases at J, with 18 bases between the two ends. From germline, CDR1 is MNHNY and CDR2 SVGAGI (reference sequence). Concerning this clone: Its antigen is currently unknown.

This sequence originates from an adult with mismatch repair-deficient cancer. The chain combines TRBV6-6 with TRBJ1-4; tentatively, D is TRBD1 (6 bases). Sequenced here: peripheral blood, sampled about 60 weeks after starting pembrolizumab. The DNA of the CDR3 is TGTGCCAGCAGTCCACCGGGGGGCGAGCGAGAAAAACTGTTTTTT. Translating gives CASSPPGGEREKLFF.